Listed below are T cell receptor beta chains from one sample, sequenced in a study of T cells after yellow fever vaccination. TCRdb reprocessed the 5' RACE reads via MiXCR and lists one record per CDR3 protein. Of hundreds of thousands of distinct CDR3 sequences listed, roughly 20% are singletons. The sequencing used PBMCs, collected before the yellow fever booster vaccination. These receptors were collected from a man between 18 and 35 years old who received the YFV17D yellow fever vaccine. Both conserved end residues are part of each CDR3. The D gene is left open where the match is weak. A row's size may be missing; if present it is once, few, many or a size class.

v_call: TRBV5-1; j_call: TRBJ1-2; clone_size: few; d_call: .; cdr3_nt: TGCGCCATCAGATACGAGACCTTCTATGGCTACACCTTC; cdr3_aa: CAIRYETFYGYTF
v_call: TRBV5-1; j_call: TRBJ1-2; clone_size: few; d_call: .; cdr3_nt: TGCGCCAGCAGCGTACAGGGCAATGGCTACACCTTC; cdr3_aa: CASSVQGNGYTF
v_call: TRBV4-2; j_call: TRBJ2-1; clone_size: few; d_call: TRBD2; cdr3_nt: TGTGCCAGCAGCCAAGATGCTAGCGGGGGAGGGGAGCAGTTCTTC; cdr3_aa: CASSQDASGGGEQFF
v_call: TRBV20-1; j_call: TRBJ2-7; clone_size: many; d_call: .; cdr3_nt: TGCAGTGCTAGGACAGCTGCCTACGAGCAGTACTTC; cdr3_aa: CSARTAAYEQYF
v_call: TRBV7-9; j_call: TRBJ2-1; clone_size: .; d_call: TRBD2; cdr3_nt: TGTGCCAGCGGCCCATCTAGCGGGTCGAAATACAATGAGCAGTTCTTC; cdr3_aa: CASGPSSGSKYNEQFF
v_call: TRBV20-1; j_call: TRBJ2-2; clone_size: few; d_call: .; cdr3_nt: TGCAGTGCTAGAGTATTGATTCGCACCGGGGAGCTGTTTTTT; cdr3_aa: CSARVLIRTGELFF
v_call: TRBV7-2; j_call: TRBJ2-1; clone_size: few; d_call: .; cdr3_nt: TGTGCCAGCAGCTTATCCTTCTCGAATGAGCAGTTCTTC; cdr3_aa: CASSLSFSNEQFF
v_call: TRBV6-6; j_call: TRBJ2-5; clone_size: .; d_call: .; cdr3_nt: TGTGCCAGCAGCGCCGGGACATTTGAAGAGACCCAGTACTTC; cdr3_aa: CASSAGTFEETQYF
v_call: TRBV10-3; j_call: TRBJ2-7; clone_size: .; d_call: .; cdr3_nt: TGTGCCATCAACTCGGTCCGCTCCTACGAGCAGTACTTC; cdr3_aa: CAINSVRSYEQYF
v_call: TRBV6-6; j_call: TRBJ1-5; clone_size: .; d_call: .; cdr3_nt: TGTGCCAGCACGGACAGTAGCAATCAGCCCCAGCATTTT; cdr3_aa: CASTDSSNQPQHF
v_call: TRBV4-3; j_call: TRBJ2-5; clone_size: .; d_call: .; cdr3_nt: TGCGCCAGCAGCCAAGAGGGAACGGGTATGGGTCCCCAAGAGACCCAGTACTTC; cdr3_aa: CASSQEGTGMGPQETQYF
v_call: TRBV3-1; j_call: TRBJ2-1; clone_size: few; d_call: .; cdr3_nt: TGTGCCAGCAGCCAAGATGGCCCTAGTGAGCAGTTCTTC; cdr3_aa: CASSQDGPSEQFF
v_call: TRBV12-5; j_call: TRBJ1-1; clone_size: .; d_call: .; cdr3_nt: TGTGCTAGTCAAAGGAACACTGAAGCTTTCTTT; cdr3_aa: CASQRNTEAFF
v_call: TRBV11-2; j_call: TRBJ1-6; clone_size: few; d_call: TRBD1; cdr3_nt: TGTGCCAGCAGCTTGGACAGGGCCTATAATTCACCCCTCCACTTT; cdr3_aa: CASSLDRAYNSPLHF
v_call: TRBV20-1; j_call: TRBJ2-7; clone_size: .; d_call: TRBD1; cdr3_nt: TGCAGTGCTAGAGATTGGGGACAGAACGAGCAGTACTTC; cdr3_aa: CSARDWGQNEQYF
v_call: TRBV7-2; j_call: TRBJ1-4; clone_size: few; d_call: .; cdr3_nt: TGTGCCAGCAGCCCACGACGGGTGACGGAAAAACTGTTTTTT; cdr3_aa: CASSPRRVTEKLFF
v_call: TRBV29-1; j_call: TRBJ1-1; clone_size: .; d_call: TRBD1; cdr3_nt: TGCAGCGTTGGTTGGGACAGGGGGAATGAAGCTTTCTTT; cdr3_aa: CSVGWDRGNEAFF
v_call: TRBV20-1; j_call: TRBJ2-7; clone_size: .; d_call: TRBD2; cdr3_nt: TGCAGTGCTAGAAAACGGACTAGCGGGGGTGGTAAGCAGTACTTC; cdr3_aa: CSARKRTSGGGKQYF
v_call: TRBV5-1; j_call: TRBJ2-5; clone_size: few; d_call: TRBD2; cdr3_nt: TGCGCCAGCAGCCCCGGCCGGACTAGCGGGGAAGAGACCCAGTACTTC; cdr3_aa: CASSPGRTSGEETQYF
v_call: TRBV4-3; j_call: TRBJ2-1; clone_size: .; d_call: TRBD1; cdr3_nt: TGCGCCAGCAGCCAAGAGCGGCGGACAGGGTGGTATGAGCAGTTCTTC; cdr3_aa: CASSQERRTGWYEQFF
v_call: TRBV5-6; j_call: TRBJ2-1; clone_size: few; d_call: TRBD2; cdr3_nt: TGTGCCAGCAGCCTCCAAACTAGCGGAAGGAATGAGCAGTTCTTC; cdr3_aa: CASSLQTSGRNEQFF
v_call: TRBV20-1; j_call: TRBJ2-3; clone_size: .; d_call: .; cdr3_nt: TGCAGTGCAACCCCTTGGACCTCCGTACGGACGGATACGCAGTATTTT; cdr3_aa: CSATPWTSVRTDTQYF
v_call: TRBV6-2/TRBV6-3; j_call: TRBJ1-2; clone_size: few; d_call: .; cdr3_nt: TGTGCCAGCAGTCGGCCGGACAGCAGTTTTTATGGCTACACCTTC; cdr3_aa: CASSRPDSSFYGYTF
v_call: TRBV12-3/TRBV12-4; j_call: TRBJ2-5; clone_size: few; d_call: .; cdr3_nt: TGTGCCAGCACAATTGGGGGGGGCGGGGAGACCCAGTACTTC; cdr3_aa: CASTIGGGGETQYF
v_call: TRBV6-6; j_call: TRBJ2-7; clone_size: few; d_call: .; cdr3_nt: TGTGCCAGCAGTTACAGCCAGGGTACCCACGAGCAGTACTTC; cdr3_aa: CASSYSQGTHEQYF
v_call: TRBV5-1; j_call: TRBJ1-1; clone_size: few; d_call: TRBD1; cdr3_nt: TGCGCCAGCAGTATCCAGACAGGGATGGGAGAAGCTTTCTTT; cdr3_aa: CASSIQTGMGEAFF
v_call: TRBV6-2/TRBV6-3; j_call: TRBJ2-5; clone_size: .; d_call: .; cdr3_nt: TGTGCCAGCAGTTACTTGGGCAGGAGGGGAGAGACCCAGTACTTC; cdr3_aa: CASSYLGRRGETQYF
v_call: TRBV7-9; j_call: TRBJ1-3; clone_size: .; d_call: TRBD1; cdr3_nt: TGTGCCAGCAGCCCGACCGGGACAGGGACTGGAAACACCATATATTTT; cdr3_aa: CASSPTGTGTGNTIYF
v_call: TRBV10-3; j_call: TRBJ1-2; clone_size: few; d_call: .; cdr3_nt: TGTGCCATCAGTGTGGACCTCTATGGCTACACCTTC; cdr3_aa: CAISVDLYGYTF
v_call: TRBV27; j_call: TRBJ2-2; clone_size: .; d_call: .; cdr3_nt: TGTGCCAGCAGTTCCCCGAACAGGATAAACACCGGGGAGCTGTTTTTT; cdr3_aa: CASSSPNRINTGELFF
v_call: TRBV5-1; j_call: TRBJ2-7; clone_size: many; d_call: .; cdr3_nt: TGCGCCAGCAGCTCCCCAGAGGCCGCATTCTACGAGCAGTACTTC; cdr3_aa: CASSSPEAAFYEQYF
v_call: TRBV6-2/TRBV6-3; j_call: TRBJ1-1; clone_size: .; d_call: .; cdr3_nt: TGTGCCAGCAGCCTCTCAACGGGGGTTCACACTGAAGCTTTCTTT; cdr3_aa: CASSLSTGVHTEAFF
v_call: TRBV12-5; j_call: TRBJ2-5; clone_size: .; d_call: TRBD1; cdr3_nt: TGTGCTAGTGGTCCCCGGGACAGGGGTCAAGAGACCCAGTACTTC; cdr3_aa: CASGPRDRGQETQYF
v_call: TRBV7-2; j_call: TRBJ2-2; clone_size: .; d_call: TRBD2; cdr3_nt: TGTGCCAGCAGCCTACTCGGGGGGGTGGATGGCGGGGAGCTGTTTTTT; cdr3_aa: CASSLLGGVDGGELFF
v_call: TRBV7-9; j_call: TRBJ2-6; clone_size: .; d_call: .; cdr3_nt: TGTGCTGGGACGGACTCTGGGGCCAACGTCCTGACTTTC; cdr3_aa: CAGTDSGANVLTF
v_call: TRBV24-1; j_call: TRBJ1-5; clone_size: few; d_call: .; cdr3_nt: TGTGCCACCAGTGATTATTTGCGTATGACGGGTCAGCCCCAGCATTTT; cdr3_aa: CATSDYLRMTGQPQHF
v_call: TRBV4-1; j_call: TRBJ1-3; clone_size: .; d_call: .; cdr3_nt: TGCGCCAGCAGCCAACATCACAAGGACAGATACTCTGGAAACACCATATATTTT; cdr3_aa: CASSQHHKDRYSGNTIYF
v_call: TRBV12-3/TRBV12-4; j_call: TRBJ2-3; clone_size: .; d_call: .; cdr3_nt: TGTGCCAGCAGTAGGGGGGCCGGCACAGATACGCAGTATTTT; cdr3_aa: CASSRGAGTDTQYF
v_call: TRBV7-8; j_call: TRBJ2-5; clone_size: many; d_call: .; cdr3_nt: TGTGCCAGCAGCTTAGCCAGCTCTGGGGGGAAGACCCAGTACTTC; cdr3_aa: CASSLASSGGKTQYF
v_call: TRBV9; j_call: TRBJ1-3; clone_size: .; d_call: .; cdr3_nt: TGTGCCAGCAGCGTAGGGCGGACCCCTGGCACCATATATTTT; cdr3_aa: CASSVGRTPGTIYF
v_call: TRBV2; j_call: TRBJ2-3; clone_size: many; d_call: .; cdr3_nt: TGTGCCAGCAGGGAAGGACAGACAGATACGCAGTATTTT; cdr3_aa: CASREGQTDTQYF
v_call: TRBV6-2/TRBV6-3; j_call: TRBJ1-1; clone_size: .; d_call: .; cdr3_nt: TGTGCCAGCAGTCCGCGGGCCTGGGGGGGGGACACTGAAGCTTTCTTT; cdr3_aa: CASSPRAWGGDTEAFF